The entry below describes one TCR beta chain. Trimming stripped 1 base from V and 4 bases from J, with 6 bases between. CDR1 and CDR2 (germline): SGHKS, YYEKEE (reference sequence). The CDR3 length is 13 residues. Data came from immunoSEQ multiplex PCR; TCRdb stores just in-frame clones and leaves some out. Of approximately 400,000 clones listed, 75% to 90% are singletons. The source of the sample is a study of blood T cell repertoires in COVID-19. The overall study: Both acute and convalescent COVID-19 samples were obtained from the United States, Italy and Spain.

This clonotype was obtained from a woman in her forties or fifties who had recovered from COVID-19. The J gene is TRBJ1-5, the V gene TRBV5-5; D gene ambiguous. Sequencing was done on a sample of PBMCs or T cells enriched from blood (not recorded which). The CDR3, as DNA: TGTGCCAGCAGCTTGTACGCGAATCAGCCCCAGCATTTT. It codes for CASSLYANQPQHF.